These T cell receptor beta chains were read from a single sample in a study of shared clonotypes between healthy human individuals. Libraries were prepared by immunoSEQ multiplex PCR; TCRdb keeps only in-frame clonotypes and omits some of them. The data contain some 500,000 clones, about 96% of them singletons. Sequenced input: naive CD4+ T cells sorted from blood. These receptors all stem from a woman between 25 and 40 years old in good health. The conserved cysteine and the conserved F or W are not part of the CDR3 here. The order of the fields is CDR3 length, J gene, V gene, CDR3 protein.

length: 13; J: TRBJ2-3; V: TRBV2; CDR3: ASSQRAGVSDTQY
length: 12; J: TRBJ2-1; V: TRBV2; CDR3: ASGRLAVLNEQF
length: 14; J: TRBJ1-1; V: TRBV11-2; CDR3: ASSSPRTGYNTEAF
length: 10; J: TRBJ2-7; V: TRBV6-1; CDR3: ASSVPIYEQY
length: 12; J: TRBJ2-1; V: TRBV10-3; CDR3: AISDSGRSNEQF
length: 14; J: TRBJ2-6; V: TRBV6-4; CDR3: ATHPTGNSGANVLT
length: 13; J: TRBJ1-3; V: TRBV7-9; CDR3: ASSIHLSSGNTIY
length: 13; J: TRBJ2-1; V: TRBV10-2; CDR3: ASRSGTSGTNEQF
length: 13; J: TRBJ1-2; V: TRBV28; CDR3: ASSLGGGPNYGYT
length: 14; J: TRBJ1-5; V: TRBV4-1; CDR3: ASKPGVWASNQPQH
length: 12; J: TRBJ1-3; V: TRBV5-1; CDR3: ASSSGAAGNTIY
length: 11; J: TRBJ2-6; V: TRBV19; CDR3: ASQGSGANVLT
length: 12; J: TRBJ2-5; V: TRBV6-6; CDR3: ASSKALSQETQY
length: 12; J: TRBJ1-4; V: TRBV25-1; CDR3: ASRTGTGGEKLF
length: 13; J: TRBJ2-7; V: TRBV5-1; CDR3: ASSASSGTSYEQY
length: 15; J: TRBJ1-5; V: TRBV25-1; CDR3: ASSECARDRGKQPQH
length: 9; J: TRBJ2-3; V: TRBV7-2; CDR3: ASSLSDTQY
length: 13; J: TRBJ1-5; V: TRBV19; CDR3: ASRWKILGNQPQH
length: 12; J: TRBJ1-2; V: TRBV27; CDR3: ASSFGGPPYGYT
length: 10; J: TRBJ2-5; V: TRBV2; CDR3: ASDYHQETQY
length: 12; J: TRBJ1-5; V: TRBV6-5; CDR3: ASSYSEGEQPQH
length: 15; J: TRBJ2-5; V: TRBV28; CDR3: ASSLYRSGRIKETQY
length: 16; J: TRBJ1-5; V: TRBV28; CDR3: ASKSQSSWGLANQPQH
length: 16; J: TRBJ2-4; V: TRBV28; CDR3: ASSPRTGAILAKNIQY
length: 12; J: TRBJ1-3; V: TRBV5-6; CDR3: ASSLMPSGNTIY
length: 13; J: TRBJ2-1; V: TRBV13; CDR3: ASSLEVRGGHEQF
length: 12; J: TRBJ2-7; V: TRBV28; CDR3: ASSLGTTNYEQY
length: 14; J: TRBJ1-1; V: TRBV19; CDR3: ASSISGTKANTEAF
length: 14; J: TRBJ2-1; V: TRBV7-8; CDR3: ASSRGQGTGYNEQF
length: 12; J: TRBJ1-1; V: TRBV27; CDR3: ASSPDRAVEEAF
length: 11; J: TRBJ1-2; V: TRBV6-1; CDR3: ASSEAPIHGYT
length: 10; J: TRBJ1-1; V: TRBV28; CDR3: ASKTGNTEAF
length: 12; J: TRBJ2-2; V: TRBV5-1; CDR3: ASRGATNTGELF
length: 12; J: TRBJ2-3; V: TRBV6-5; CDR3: ASSQNIYTDTQY
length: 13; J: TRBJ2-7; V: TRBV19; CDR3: ASSIRGDSSYEQY
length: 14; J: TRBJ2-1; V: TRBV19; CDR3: ASSKTSGRAQDMQF
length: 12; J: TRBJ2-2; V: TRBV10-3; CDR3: AISGLANTGELF
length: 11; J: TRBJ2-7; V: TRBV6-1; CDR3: ASKASSTYEQY
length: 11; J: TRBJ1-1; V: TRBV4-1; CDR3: ASSKPGGMKAF
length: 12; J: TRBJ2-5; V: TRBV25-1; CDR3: ASSELSVAETQY
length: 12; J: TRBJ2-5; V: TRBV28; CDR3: ASSTGGARETQY
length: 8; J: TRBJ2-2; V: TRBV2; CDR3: ASRAGELF
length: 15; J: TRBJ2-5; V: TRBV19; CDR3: ASTDGTEPLGQETQY
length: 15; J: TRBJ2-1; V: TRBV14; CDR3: ASSAAGTGQPLPTYL
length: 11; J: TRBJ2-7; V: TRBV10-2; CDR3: ASKAGKAYEQY
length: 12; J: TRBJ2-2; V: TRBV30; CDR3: AWRPSGKSGELF
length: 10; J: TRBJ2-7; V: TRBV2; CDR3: ASSYSSYEQY
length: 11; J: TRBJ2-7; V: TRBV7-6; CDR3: ASSPSGGYEQY
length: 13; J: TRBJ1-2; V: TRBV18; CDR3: ASSPVGQSNYGYT
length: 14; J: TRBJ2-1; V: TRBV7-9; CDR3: ASSLGGQGANNEQF
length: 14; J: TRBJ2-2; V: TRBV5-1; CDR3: ASSLGLATNTGELF
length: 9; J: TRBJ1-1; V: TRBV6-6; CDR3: ASSYGTLAF
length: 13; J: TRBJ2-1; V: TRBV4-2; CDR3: ASSQGRLLYNEQF
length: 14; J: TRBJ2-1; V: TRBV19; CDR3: ASSQQWGGLRDEQF
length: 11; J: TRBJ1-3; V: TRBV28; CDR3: ASSSESGNTIY
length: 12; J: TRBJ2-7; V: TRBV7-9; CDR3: ASSLTVQDYEQY
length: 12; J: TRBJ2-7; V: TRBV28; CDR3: ASSIQPGGGEQY
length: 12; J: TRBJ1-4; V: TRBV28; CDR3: ASSASGYNEKLF
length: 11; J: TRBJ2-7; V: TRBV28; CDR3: ASRQDGSYEQY